This record looks at one TCR beta chain sequence and its context. V lost 0 bases to trimming and J lost 4 bases, with 7 bases between them. Germline V CDR1 and CDR2: LGHNA, YSLEER. The CDR3 sequence is 14 residues long. These data belong to a study of blood T cell repertoires in COVID-19. Study-level information: Nucleic acid was either cDNA or gDNA, and it came from T cells, B-cell-depleted T cells, or PBMCs.

This table comes from immunoSEQ multiplex PCR, and its TCRdb copy is limited to in-frame clones, with some not included. Among about 110,000 clones, roughly 70% were seen once, and the ten largest hold around 1.9%. This chain connects TRBV4-3 to TRBJ2-1; D may be TRBD1 (6 bases). The sequence was collected from a woman aged 40-49 years with acute or convalescent COVID-19. The sample consisted of peripheral blood. The CDR3 is CASSQDTGYNEQFF. The CDR3 DNA reads TGCGCCAGCAGCCAAGATACAGGGTACAATGAGCAGTTCTTC.